The rows below give T cell receptor beta chains drawn from one sample of a study of human T cells and chemical hapten exposure. TCRdb re-called the RACE reads with MiXCR, one entry per CDR3 protein. Among some 91,000 distinct CDR3 sequences listed, 9.5% to 15% were seen once. The starting material was whole blood, obtained in connection with sensitization to the hapten diphenylcyclopropenone (DPC). These TCRs come from a woman aged 40 to 50 with alopecia areata. Some clones in this sample may be carry-over from other donors' samples. CDR3s include the opening cysteine and the closing phenylalanine or tryptophan. The D gene is left open where the match is weak. Rows give clone size only sometimes, using once, few, many, or a class for an expanded clone.

D	size	J	V	DNA	CDR3
-	few	TRBJ2-2	TRBV7-6	TGTGCCAGCAGCTTCGGAAGGAACACCGGGGAGCTGTTTTTT	CASSFGRNTGELFF
-	few	TRBJ2-1	TRBV7-8	TGTGCCAGCAGCTTTTCAACGGGAATCCAGTTCTTC	CASSFSTGIQFF
-	many	TRBJ1-1	TRBV29-1	TGCAGCGTTGAAACGGCCTTGAACACTGAAGCTTTCTTT	CSVETALNTEAFF
-	many	TRBJ2-7	TRBV6-6	TGTGCCAGCAGTTACTCGAATGGTCCCCAGCGGACCTCCTACGAGCAGTACTTC	CASSYSNGPQRTSYEQYF
-	few	TRBJ2-7	TRBV9	TGTGCCAGCAGTTTAACCCCCGTTCCTACCTACGAGCAGTACTTC	CASSLTPVPTYEQYF
TRBD1	-	TRBJ2-5	TRBV3-1	TGTGCCAGCAGCCAGCGGACAGGGCCCCAAGAGACCCAGTACTTC	CASSQRTGPQETQYF
-	many	TRBJ2-3	TRBV9	TGTGCCAGCAGCGTAGTGGGCACAGATACGCAGTATTTT	CASSVVGTDTQYF
-	many	TRBJ2-5	TRBV5-5	TGTGCCAGCAGCTCCTCACGTGGGGGAGAGACCCAGTACTTC	CASSSSRGGETQYF
-	-	TRBJ2-7	TRBV28	TGTGCCAGCAGTTTATATACCTCCGAGCAGTACTTC	CASSLYTSEQYF
-	-	TRBJ2-4	TRBV28	TGTGCCAGCAGTTCCTCCCCGGGGAACATTCAGTACTTC	CASSSSPGNIQYF
-	few	TRBJ2-3	TRBV7-2	TGTGCCAGCAGCTTAGGGCAGACGTCCACAGATACGCAGTATTTT	CASSLGQTSTDTQYF
-	few	TRBJ2-7	TRBV19	TGTGCCAGTAGTCCAGGGCCGACAAAGGGCGAGCAGTACTTC	CASSPGPTKGEQYF
-	-	TRBJ2-2	TRBV3-1	TGTGCCAGCAGCCGGACGGACACCGGGGAGCTGTTTTTT	CASSRTDTGELFF
-	few	TRBJ1-1	TRBV20-1	TGCAGTGCTAGAGTCGGGGTAAACACTGAAGCTTTCTTT	CSARVGVNTEAFF
TRBD1	-	TRBJ2-5	TRBV28	TGTGCCAGCGGCCGTGGGGACAGCCAAGAGACCCAGTACTTC	CASGRGDSQETQYF
-	-	TRBJ2-5	TRBV2	TGTGCCAGCAGAGCCGGGACCGCGGGAGAGACCCAGTACTTC	CASRAGTAGETQYF
-	-	TRBJ1-4	TRBV28	TGTGCCAGCAGCTCGGGACTCGCCCTCAATGAAAAACTGTTTTTT	CASSSGLALNEKLFF
-	few	TRBJ2-5	TRBV6-2/TRBV6-3	TGTGCCAGCGCGGCGGGTTCTGGCCAAGAGACCCAGTACTTC	CASAAGSGQETQYF
-	few	TRBJ2-1	TRBV6-2/TRBV6-3	TGTGCCAGCAGTTACCGAACCCCCTACAATGAGCAGTTCTTC	CASSYRTPYNEQFF
TRBD2	many	TRBJ2-7	TRBV6-2/TRBV6-3	TGTGCCAGCAGTGATTCCGGGACTAGCGGGAAGGACGAGCAGTACTTC	CASSDSGTSGKDEQYF
-	-	TRBJ1-2	TRBV28	TGTGCCAGCAGTTTAGAGACAACCCTAGGCTACACCTTC	CASSLETTLGYTF
-	-	TRBJ1-2	TRBV25-1	TGTGCCAGCAGTGAATATCAGGGTCACGGCTACACCTTC	CASSEYQGHGYTF
TRBD1	many	TRBJ2-7	TRBV18	TGTGCCAGCTCACGACAGGGTCTGGCCGAGCAGTACTTC	CASSRQGLAEQYF
-	-	TRBJ2-3	TRBV20-1	TGCAGTGCTAGGGTAGGAGATACGCAGTATTTT	CSARVGDTQYF
-	few	TRBJ2-1	TRBV11-3	TGTGCCAGCAGCTTAGGGTCAGGGGAAGGCAATGAGCAGTTCTTC	CASSLGSGEGNEQFF
TRBD2	-	TRBJ2-1	TRBV27	TGTGCCAGCAGTTTATTAGTGGGAGGGCCGAGTGAGCAGTTCTTC	CASSLLVGGPSEQFF
-	-	TRBJ2-7	TRBV19	TGTGCCAGTAGTATCCTTTCCGGGGGCCACGAGCAGTACTTC	CASSILSGGHEQYF
-	many	TRBJ2-2	TRBV20-1	TGCAGTGCTAGACACCTCGAGACCGGGGAGCTGTTTTTT	CSARHLETGELFF
TRBD1	-	TRBJ1-6	TRBV20-1	TGCAGTGCTAGAGATGTACAGGGGATTTCACCCCTCCTCTTT	CSARDVQGISPLLF
TRBD1	few	TRBJ2-7	TRBV7-3	TGTGCCAGCAGTCGAAAACAGGGGAGCGAGCAGTACTTC	CASSRKQGSEQYF
TRBD2	few	TRBJ2-3	TRBV20-1	TGCAGTGCTAGTCGGGGGGTTAGCACAGATACGCAGTATTTT	CSASRGVSTDTQYF
TRBD2	few	TRBJ2-1	TRBV28	TGTGCCAGCAGTCCGCCGGGACTAGCGGGAGCCAATGAGCAGTTCTTC	CASSPPGLAGANEQFF
-	many	TRBJ2-7	TRBV7-6	TGTGCCAGCAGCCCACGTCTACTCTACGAGCAGTACTTC	CASSPRLLYEQYF
-	many	TRBJ2-3	TRBV5-6	TGTGCCAGCAGCTTGTTCGGGCTGGTAGCTCCTAGCACAGATACGCAGTATTTT	CASSLFGLVAPSTDTQYF
-	-	TRBJ2-1	TRBV7-3	TGTGCCAGCAGCGCACCGGGACCCGTCAATGAGCAGTTCTTC	CASSAPGPVNEQFF